These T cell receptor beta chains were read from a single sample in a study of sequential checkpoint blockade in melanoma. Clones were sequenced by immunoSEQ multiplex PCR, and TCRdb holds only the in-frame ones, with some missing. This sample has a few thousand clones, with roughly 30% found just once. The sample consisted of tumor tissue (inferred from file names), taken from a patient given nivolumab and ipilimumab in sequence. These receptor sequences come from a human donor with melanoma. Each CDR3 is given with its conserved first and last residue. The D gene is left open where the match is weak. A clone size is listed for some rows: how often the clone was seen (once, few, many), or a class if it is expanded.

len	d_gene	v_gene	abundance	j_gene	CDR3nt	CDR3aa
16	TRBD2	TRBV11-3	few	TRBJ2-5	TGTGCCAGCAGCTTAGATCGGGGACTAGCGAGCGAGACCCAGTACTTC	CASSLDRGLASETQYF
15	TRBD2	TRBV6-8	few	TRBJ2-1	TGTGCCATCAGTGGGACTAGCGGGAGGCCCAATGAGCAGTTCTTC	CAISGTSGRPNEQFF
17	TRBD2	TRBV11-3	few	TRBJ2-5	TGTGCCAGCAGCCATGGACTAGCGGGAGGAGGAGAAGAGACCCAGTACTTC	CASSHGLAGGGEETQYF
15	TRBD1	TRBV11-3	-	TRBJ2-5	TGTGCCAGCACCCCTTTCGGACAGGACCAAGAGACCCAGTACTTC	CASTPFGQDQETQYF
16	TRBD1	TRBV10-2	-	TRBJ2-2	TGCGCCAGCAGTGAGGGCCGGGACAGGGGGACCGGGGAGCTGTTTTTT	CASSEGRDRGTGELFF
17	TRBD2	TRBV19	-	TRBJ2-2	TGTGCCAGTAGTCCAAAAACTAGCGGGAGGCTCACCGGGGAGCTGTTTTTT	CASSPKTSGRLTGELFF
16	-	TRBV11-3	-	TRBJ2-3	TGTGCCAGCAGCTTGGATGCCAGAAATTTGGCAGATACGCAGTATTTT	CASSLDARNLADTQYF
15	-	TRBV15	once	TRBJ1-2	TGTGCCACCAGCACCGGGACGGGTTTGGGCTATGGCTACACCTTC	CATSTGTGLGYGYTF
16	-	TRBV30	-	TRBJ2-3	TGTGCCTGGGGAACTGGACCGGGTCTGGAAGAAGATACGCAGTATTTT	CAWGTGPGLEEDTQYF
15	TRBD1	TRBV6-8	few	TRBJ2-3	TGTGCCAGCAGAATTGGGACAGGGGGTGCAGATACGCAGTATTTT	CASRIGTGGADTQYF
13	TRBD1	TRBV19	few	TRBJ1-2	TGTGCCAGTAGTTTCGGGACAGGCGATGGCTACACCTTC	CASSFGTGDGYTF
16	TRBD2	TRBV19	-	TRBJ2-2	TGTGCCAGCCTACCACTAGCGGGAGGTGGGACCGGGGAGCTGTTTTTT	CASLPLAGGGTGELFF
15	TRBD2	TRBV11-3	few	TRBJ2-1	TGTGCCAGCAGCCGTTCGACTAGCGCGACGTATGAGCAGTTCTTC	CASSRSTSATYEQFF
16	-	TRBV15	few	TRBJ1-4	TGTGCCACCAGCAGAGATAGAGCGGGTTCTAATGAAAAACTGTTTTTT	CATSRDRAGSNEKLFF
17	TRBD2	TRBV6-8	few	TRBJ2-5	TGTGCCAGCAGACCGGAGGTGGCGACTAGCGGACAAGAGACCCAGTACTTC	CASRPEVATSGQETQYF
13	-	TRBV29-1	once	TRBJ2-3	TGCAGCGTTGAACCGTCCTCCTCAGATACGCAGTATTTT	CSVEPSSSDTQYF
18	TRBD2	TRBV7-7	medium-sized	TRBJ2-7	TGTGCCAGCAGCCCCGGGACTAGCGGGAGAACGAGCCCCTACGAGCAGTACTTC	CASSPGTSGRTSPYEQYF
13	TRBD1	TRBV29-1	once	TRBJ2-2	TGCAGCGTTGGGACAGGGGTCACCGGGGAGCTGTTTTTT	CSVGTGVTGELFF
16	TRBD2	TRBV18	-	TRBJ2-5	TGTGCCAGCTCACCTATTAGCGGGAGACGAGGGGAGACCCAGTACTTC	CASSPISGRRGETQYF
17	-	TRBV19	-	TRBJ1-4	TGTGCCAGTAGTATTGCAGGAGAGGTAACAACTAATGAAAAACTGTTTTTT	CASSIAGEVTTNEKLFF
15	TRBD1	TRBV6-8	medium-sized	TRBJ2-1	TGTGCCAGCAGTTACTCGGGGGACAGAGGAGATGAGCAGTTCTTC	CASSYSGDRGDEQFF
15	TRBD1	TRBV11-3	medium-sized	TRBJ1-2	TGTGCCAGCAGACCAAGGACAGGGAAGGACTATGGCTACACCTTC	CASRPRTGKDYGYTF
19	-	TRBV11-3	-	TRBJ2-1	TGTGCCAGCAGCTCCCGCTTCCTAGGGACCTCCACTCGGAATAATGAGCAGTTCTTC	CASSSRFLGTSTRNNEQFF
14	TRBD1	TRBV11-3	medium-sized	TRBJ1-5	TGTGCCAGCAGCCTCGGGACAGACAATCAGCCCCAGCATTTT	CASSLGTDNQPQHF
15	-	TRBV9	medium-sized	TRBJ1-1	TGTGCCAGCAGTCCGAGGGGACCTCCGGGGAATGAAGCTTTCTTT	CASSPRGPPGNEAFF
16	-	TRBV11-3	few	TRBJ2-7	TGTGCCAGCATCAAAGGAGTCGGGACACCTCCCTACGAGCAGTACTTC	CASIKGVGTPPYEQYF
14	TRBD1	TRBV6-8	few	TRBJ2-2	TGTGCCAGCAGGCCCGACAGGGCCGGCGGGGAGCTGTTTTTT	CASRPDRAGGELFF
15	TRBD2	TRBV11-3	-	TRBJ2-1	TGTGCCAGCAGCATCGGGACTAGCGGCTACGGGGAGCAGTTCTTC	CASSIGTSGYGEQFF
15	-	TRBV18	few	TRBJ1-4	TGTGCCAGCTCATTAACGATACAAACTAATGAAAAACTGTTTTTT	CASSLTIQTNEKLFF
16	-	TRBV9	few	TRBJ2-5	TGTGCCAGCAGCGTTGGATCGGGAGTAGGTCAAGAGACCCAGTACTTC	CASSVGSGVGQETQYF
15	-	TRBV9	few	TRBJ2-2	TGTGCCAGCAGCGTAGGAGGAGCGAACACCGGGGAGCTGTTTTTT	CASSVGGANTGELFF
13	-	TRBV2	few	TRBJ1-2	TGTGCCAGCAGTGGGACGCGGGCCTATGGCTACACCTTC	CASSGTRAYGYTF
15	TRBD2	TRBV28	few	TRBJ2-5	TGTGCCAGCAGGGGACTAGCGGGAGGACTAGAGACCCAGTACTTC	CASRGLAGGLETQYF
14	-	TRBV6-8	-	TRBJ2-7	TGTGCCAGCAGCCCCCGGGAGGGGGCGTACGAGCAGTACTTC	CASSPREGAYEQYF
17	TRBD2	TRBV18	-	TRBJ2-7	TGTGCCAGCTCACCACCTATCGTAGCTAGCGGGACTAGCGAGCAGTACTTC	CASSPPIVASGTSEQYF
15	-	TRBV30	-	TRBJ1-4	TGTGCCTGGAGCCCCAGCGGGGGGAGCGGTGAAAAACTGTTTTTT	CAWSPSGGSGEKLFF
14	TRBD1	TRBV9	-	TRBJ2-7	TGTGCCAGCAGCTTGGGACAGGGTACCTACGAGCAGTACTTC	CASSLGQGTYEQYF
14	-	TRBV28	-	TRBJ2-7	TGTGCCAGCAGTTTAGGTGGACACTCCTACGAGCAGTACTTC	CASSLGGHSYEQYF
15	TRBD1	TRBV19	large	TRBJ2-4	TGTGCCAGTAGTGGGACAGGGGGCGGCAAAAACATTCAGTACTTC	CASSGTGGGKNIQYF
18	TRBD2	TRBV6-8	-	TRBJ2-1	TGTGCCAGCAGTTACGACCGGCAATCTAGCGGGACCTACAATGAGCAGTTCTTC	CASSYDRQSSGTYNEQFF
15	-	TRBV19	few	TRBJ1-1	TGTGCCAGTAGTATAGATGTTACAGTAGTGGGTGAAGCTTTCTTT	CASSIDVTVVGEAFF
16	TRBD2	TRBV15	-	TRBJ2-2	TGTGCCACCAGCAGGATGACTAGCGGGGGCACCGGGGAGCTGTTTTTT	CATSRMTSGGTGELFF
15	-	TRBV14	once	TRBJ1-1	TGTGCCAGCAGCCAAGATGGTATCTCTAACACTGAAGCTTTCTTT	CASSQDGISNTEAFF
13	TRBD1	TRBV28	-	TRBJ1-2	TGTGCCACCTTGGACAGGGCAGACTATGGCTACACCTTC	CATLDRADYGYTF
16	TRBD2	TRBV5-1	-	TRBJ2-1	TGCGCCAGCAGCTTGCGTAGCGGGAGTTCCTACAATGAGCAGTTCTTC	CASSLRSGSSYNEQFF
18	TRBD2	TRBV9	large	TRBJ2-1	TGTGCCAGCAGCGCCGGACTAGCGGGAGGAACCACCTACAATGAGCAGTTCTTC	CASSAGLAGGTTYNEQFF
15	-	TRBV2	-	TRBJ2-1	TGTGCCAGCAGGACGGTCTGGGACACCTACAATGAGCAGTTCTTC	CASRTVWDTYNEQFF
14	TRBD2	TRBV30	-	TRBJ2-4	TGTGCCTGGCAACTAGCGGGGGCGAAAAACATTCAGTACTTC	CAWQLAGAKNIQYF
13	-	TRBV7-1	-	TRBJ2-7	TGTGCCAGCAGTCGCGGGCCCCCCTACGAGCAGTACTTC	CASSRGPPYEQYF
15	TRBD1	TRBV5-1	once	TRBJ1-3	TGCGCCAGCAGTTCGGGGACAGGGGCTGGAAACACCATATATTTT	CASSSGTGAGNTIYF
15	TRBD1	TRBV6-8	medium-sized	TRBJ1-1	TGTGCCATCAGGGAAACCCTGACAGGGGCCACTGAAGCTTTCTTT	CAIRETLTGATEAFF
13	TRBD1	TRBV28	-	TRBJ1-2	TGTGCCAGCTTAGACAGGGCGGACTATGGCTACACCTTC	CASLDRADYGYTF
15	TRBD2	TRBV6-8	-	TRBJ2-1	TGTGCCAGCAGGAAGGGACTAGCGGACTACAATGAGCAGTTCTTC	CASRKGLADYNEQFF
15	TRBD2	TRBV6-8	-	TRBJ2-1	TGTGCCAGCACCGAAATAGCGGGAGGTTTAAATGAGCAGTTCTTC	CASTEIAGGLNEQFF
15	TRBD1	TRBV6-8	few	TRBJ1-5	TGTGCCAGCACCCGGGACAGCTCGAGCAATCAGCCCCAGCATTTT	CASTRDSSSNQPQHF
13	-	TRBV28	-	TRBJ1-4	TGTGCCAGCAGTTCCAGAGGTCGTGAAAAACTGTTTTTT	CASSSRGREKLFF
17	-	TRBV11-3	-	TRBJ1-1	TGTGCCAGCAGTACCGACTTAGGGCCTCGGGTGGACACTGAAGCTTTCTTT	CASSTDLGPRVDTEAFF